These 31 T cell receptor beta chains came from one sample sequenced in a study of cytomegalovirus exposure and HLA in healthy donors. Primers included in the PCR were 60 Vbeta and 13 Jbeta primers. Profiled with immunoSEQ multiplex PCR; TCRdb holds only in-frame clones, not every one. Found here are roughly 40,000 clones; the top ten clones hold about 9.2%. Specimen: PBMCs. These receptors were taken from a man aged 40-49 years in good health and CMV-seropositive.

This rearrangement joins TRBV30 to TRBJ2-6; 8 bases align to TRBD2. The germline CDR1 and CDR2 sequences are GTSNPN and SVGIG (reference sequence). V was clipped by 6 bases and J by 2 bases; unmatched bases: 6. The CDR3 runs to 15 residues. The CDR3 DNA is TGTGCCTGTAGCATCGGGAGGGCTGGGGCCAACGTCCTGACTTTC. Its translation: CACSIGRAGANVLTF.

The chain links TRBV27 to TRBJ2-5; 8 bases line up with TRBD2. Judging by the DNA end, TRBJ2-7 fits better; the J call may be wrong. CDR3 length equals 15 residues. The germline CDR1 and CDR2 sequences are MNHEY and SMNVEV (reference sequence). CDR3 in amino acids: CASSWRSGSSYEQYF. CDR3 in DNA: TGTGCCAGCAGTTGGCGGAGCGGGAGCTCCTACGAGCAGTACTTC.

J is TRBJ1-5 and V is TRBV19, with 7 bases that match TRBD1. This CDR3 spans 15 amino acids. Germline-derived CDR1 and CDR2 are LNHDA and SQIVND (reference sequence). Losses at the gene ends were 6 bases for V and 3 bases for J; bases not matched to a gene: 8. The CDR3 sequence: CASRVTGAANQPQHF. CDR3 DNA sequence: TGTGCCAGTAGGGTAACAGGGGCGGCCAATCAGCCCCAGCATTTT.

The rearrangement links TRBV28 to TRBJ2-7, with D possibly TRBD2 on 5 matching bases. Deletions cut 10 bases from V and 6 bases from J, with 16 bases between. Germline CDR1 MDHEN, CDR2 SYDVKM. CDR3 length: 12 residues. CDR3 amino acids: CAIDRGFGEQYF. DNA of the CDR3: TGTGCCATAGACCGAGGGTTCGGCGAGCAGTACTTC.

The chain uses TRBV28 and TRBJ2-2, with 8 bases identical to TRBD1. The CDR3 has 15 residues. The V gene's germline CDR1 is MDHEN and CDR2 SYDVKM. The V segment lost 3 bases and the J segment 4 bases; nucleotides outside the gene matches: 4. In DNA, the CDR3 is TGTGCCAGCAGTTTGAGGGACAGGACCACCGGGGAGCTGTTTTTT. This gives the protein CASSLRDRTTGELFF.

The genes are TRBV30 and TRBJ1-2; possible D gene TRBD1, 6 bases. V was shortened by 3 bases and J by 2 bases, with 7 bases between the two germline ends. CDR1 GTSNPN and CDR2 SVGIG come from the germline V gene (reference sequence). CDR3 length: 12 residues. In DNA form, the CDR3 reads TGTGCCTGGAGCACAGGGAACTATGGCTACACCTTC. Protein: CAWSTGNYGYTF.

The rearrangement links TRBV5-1 to TRBJ2-5, with TRBD2 matching over 12 bases. The germline V gene encodes CDR1 SGHRS and CDR2 YFSETQ. The CDR3 has 16 amino acids. V lost 3 bases, J lost 0 bases, and 3 bases stayed unmatched. Written as DNA, the CDR3 is TGCGCCAGCAGCTCTGGACTAGCGGGGTACCAAGAGACCCAGTACTTC. Its protein product is CASSSGLAGYQETQYF.

CDR3 loop: CASSEDRGTTHNEQFF. The CDR3 DNA sequence: TGTGCCAGCAGTGAAGATAGAGGGACTACCCACAATGAGCAGTTCTTC. This chain links TRBV25-1 with TRBJ2-1; TRBD2 matches at 7 bases. The junction had 9 bases not matched to a gene; V was cut back by 2 bases and J by 5 bases. The germline gives CDR1 MGHDK, CDR2 SYGVNS. The CDR3 loop spans 16 amino acids. Full variable domain (remainder filled in from reference TRBV25-1 and TRBJ2-1): EADIYQTPRYLVIGTGKKITLECSQTMGHDKMYWYQQDPGMELHLIHYSYGVNSTEKGDLSSESTVSRIRTEHFPLTLESARPSHTSQYLCASSEDRGTTHNEQFFGPGTRLTVL.

The chain is built from TRBV4-2 and TRBJ2-1; D is ambiguous. Per the germline V gene, CDR1 is LGHNA and CDR2 is YNFKEQ. V was cut by 1 base and J by 8 bases, with 15 bases left in between. This CDR3 is 15 amino acids long. The CDR3 is CASSQGQEASDEQFF. The CDR3 DNA reads as TGTGCCAGCAGCCAAGGTCAAGAAGCGTCGGATGAGCAGTTCTTC.

The CDR3 DNA sequence: TGTGCCAGCAGCTTATCTACTAGCGGATACTCCTACGAGCAGTACTTC. Its translation: CASSLSTSGYSYEQYF. The chain links TRBV7-2 to TRBJ2-7; TRBD2 matches 8 bases. Trimming cost V 2 bases and J 0 bases; bases outside gene matches: 6. Per the germline V gene, CDR1 is SGHTA and CDR2 is FQGNSA. This CDR3 region has 16 residues.

The chain employs TRBV30 and TRBJ2-7; 10 positions match TRBD2. Germline values: CDR1 GTSNPN, CDR2 SVGIG (reference sequence). V lost 0 bases to trimming and J lost 3 bases; unmatched junction nucleotides: 11. The CDR3 totals 17 residues. The CDR3 coding sequence is TGTGCCTGGAGTGTTAGGCTGGCTAGCGGGAGTTACTACGAGCAGTACTTC. Its protein product is CAWSVRLASGSYYEQYF.

A remark on this clone: One end of the junction varies from germline; a read error may be responsible. Other DNA sequences within the sample encode an identical CDR3. This chain uses TRBV6-1 with TRBJ2-7, with TRBD1 identical over 8 bases. The CDR3 is made up of 13 amino acids. Germline V CDR1 and CDR2: MNHNS, SASEGT. This CDR3 is CASSGQGSPEQYF. CDR3 nucleotides: TGTGCCAGCAGTGGACAGGGGTCCCCCGAGCAATACTTC.

The chain employs TRBV2 and TRBJ2-5; TRBD1 matches 9 bases. The CDR3 loop spans 15 amino acids. CDR1 and CDR2 from the germline V gene are SNHLY and FYNNEI. V dropped 6 bases and J dropped 2; count of bases not matched to a gene: 7. The CDR3 here is CASRLDRGGQETQYF. The DNA of the CDR3 is TGTGCCAGCAGGCTGGACAGGGGAGGGCAAGAGACCCAGTACTTC.

The chain carries TRBV5-6 and TRBJ1-2; D is undetermined. This CDR3 is 11 amino acids long. Trimming shortened V by 3 bases and J by 3 bases, and 3 bases separated the two germline ends. The V gene's germline CDR1 is SGHDT and CDR2 YYEEEE. The CDR3 sequence: CASSSHYGYTF. In DNA, the CDR3 is TGTGCCAGCAGCTCTCACTATGGCTACACCTTC.

This chain joins TRBV7-6 and TRBJ2-6; D is uncertain. The germline V gene encodes CDR1 SGHVS and CDR2 FNYEAQ. The CDR3 contains 15 residues. The germline V and J ends were trimmed by 5 bases and 0 bases, with 8 bases remaining between them. CDR3 protein: CASSPRHSGANVLTF. CDR3 DNA sequence: TGTGCCAGCAGCCCCCGACACTCTGGGGCCAACGTCCTGACTTTC.

This sequence joins TRBV7-7 and TRBJ2-5; tentatively, D is TRBD2 (7 bases). The DNA end is more similar to TRBJ2-7, so the J call may be wrong. The germline V gene encodes CDR1 SSHAT and CDR2 FNYEAQ (reference sequence). This CDR3 is 15 amino acids long. This CDR3 is CASARGTTLGHEQYF. The CDR3 nucleotides are TGTGCTAGCGCAAGGGGGACTACCCTGGGCCACGAGCAGTACTTC.

The chain links TRBV2 to TRBJ2-2, with TRBD2 matching 14 bases. CDR1 is SNHLY, CDR2 FYNNEI, per germline. V was clipped by 9 bases and J by 6 bases; unmatched bases: 6. The CDR3 length is 15 residues. The CDR3 DNA is TGTGCCAGTACGGGACTAGCGGGAGAGGCCGGGGAGCTGTTTTTT. As protein: CASTGLAGEAGELFF.

The V call is TRBV29-1, the J call TRBJ2-3; the D gene is possibly TRBD2 (6 bases). This CDR3 has 14 amino acids. Looked up from germline, CDR1 is SQVTM and CDR2 is ANQGSEA. Trimming removed 7 bases from V and 2 bases from J, with 16 bases in between. CDR3 region: CSAEGGITTDTQYF. CDR3 coding DNA: TGCAGCGCGGAGGGCGGGATTACCACAGATACGCAGTATTTT.

The chain couples TRBV28 to TRBJ2-5; D remains ambiguous. The CDR3 sequence is 10 residues long. Germline V gene sequence: CDR1 MDHEN, CDR2 SYDVKM. CDR3 amino acids: CATSWKEQYF. The CDR3 bases are TGTGCGACGAGTTGGAAGGAGCAGTACTTC.

V gene TRBV10-3 combines with J gene TRBJ1-5; tentatively, D is TRBD1 (5 bases). Germline lookup yields CDR1 ENHRY and CDR2 SYGVKD. The V gene lost 10 bases and the J gene lost 5 bases, with 15 bases spanning the gap. The CDR3 is 13 residues long. This CDR3 reads CATGTGVDQPQHF. CDR3 coding DNA: TGTGCCACCGGGACGGGGGTGGATCAGCCCCAGCATTTT.

The chain joins TRBV2 to TRBJ1-4, with no clear D. Trimming cost V 6 bases and J 6 bases, with 11 bases left between them. This CDR3 is built from 13 residues. Germline V lookup: CDR1 SNHLY, CDR2 FYNNEI. CDR3 sequence reads: CASSVRSDEKLFF. CDR3 DNA: TGTGCCAGCAGCGTCCGGAGCGATGAAAAACTGTTTTTT. Looking up the rest from reference TRBV2 and TRBJ1-4 gives the full variable domain: EPEVTQTPSHQVTQMGQEVILRCVPISNHLYFYWYRQILGQKVEFLVSFYNNEISEKSEIFDDQFSVERPDGSNFTLKIRSTKLEDSAMYFCASSVRSDEKLFFGSGTQLSVL.

The V gene is TRBV7-9, the J gene TRBJ2-7, with TRBD1 as a possible D gene (6 bases). CDR3 length: 12 residues. Trimming removed 5 bases at V and 5 bases at J, with 10 bases between. Germline assignment: CDR1 SEHNR and CDR2 FQNEAQ (reference sequence). The CDR3 spells CASSPDSNEQYF. The DNA for the CDR3 is TGTGCCAGCAGCCCGGACAGCAACGAGCAGTACTTC.

This chain joins TRBV15 and TRBJ2-5; 10 nucleotides match TRBD2. The germline V gene encodes CDR1 LNHNV and CDR2 YYDKDF (reference sequence). The CDR3 has 15 amino acids. V shed 6 bases and J 5 bases; nucleotides not matched to a gene: 9. The CDR3 loop is CATSRKREGGETQYF. The CDR3 nucleotides are TGTGCCACCAGTCGTAAGCGGGAGGGTGGTGAGACCCAGTACTTC.

This rearrangement joins TRBV5-1 to TRBJ1-4, with 8 bases matching TRBD1. The CDR3 sequence is 15 residues long. V shed 0 bases and J 8 bases; nucleotides not matched to a gene: 6. Germline V lookup: CDR1 SGHRS, CDR2 YFSETQ. The DNA for the CDR3 is TGCGCCAGCAGCTTGGGTGGACAGGGAGGAGAAAAACTGTTTTTT. Translation gives CASSLGGQGGEKLFF.

V gene TRBV6-1 combines with J gene TRBJ1-4, with a possible D match to TRBD1 (5 bases). The germline V and J ends were trimmed by 0 bases and 6 bases, with 11 bases remaining between them. Germline V lookup: CDR1 MNHNS, CDR2 SASEGT. The CDR3 extends over 15 amino acids. The DNA for the CDR3 is TGTGCCAGCAGTGAAGCTATCAGGGTTTATGAAAAACTGTTTTTT. This encodes CASSEAIRVYEKLFF.

The chain employs TRBV28 and TRBJ1-1; weak D call: TRBD1 (5 bases). CDR3 size: 13 residues. CDR1 and CDR2 (germline): MDHEN, SYDVKM. V lost 4 bases and J lost 4, with 10 bases in between. CDR3 protein: CASSWAGGTEAFF. The CDR3, as DNA: TGTGCCAGCAGTTGGGCGGGGGGCACTGAAGCTTTCTTT.

The rearrangement uses TRBV19 and TRBJ1-5, with a possible D match to TRBD1 (6 bases). V was clipped by 6 bases and J by 0 bases, with 15 bases between them. CDR1 and CDR2 (germline): LNHDA, SQIVND (reference sequence). The CDR3 consists of 16 residues. CDR3 in amino acids: CASSPGGPYSNQPQHF. CDR3 nucleotides: TGTGCCAGTAGCCCTGGGGGCCCCTATAGCAATCAGCCCCAGCATTTT.

This chain joins TRBV6-1 and TRBJ2-7, with 9 bases matching TRBD2. The germline V gene has CDR1 MNHNS and CDR2 SASEGT. The CDR3 contains 13 residues. V lost 3 bases to trimming and J lost 6 bases; unmatched junction nucleotides: 3. CDR3: CASSEREGGEQYF. The CDR3 nucleotides read TGTGCCAGCAGTGAGCGGGAGGGGGGCGAGCAGTACTTC.

V usage is TRBV5-1 and J usage is TRBJ2-7, with 10 positions matching TRBD2. There are 19 residues in the CDR3. Germline lookup yields CDR1 SGHRS and CDR2 YFSETQ. Unmatched junction bases numbered 12, after V lost 0 bases and J lost 0 bases. The chain's CDR3 is CASSLGVAGGPRPSYEQYF. DNA of the CDR3: TGCGCCAGCAGCTTGGGGGTAGCGGGAGGACCCCGCCCCTCCTACGAGCAGTACTTC.

The chain combines TRBV15 with TRBJ2-7; D is perhaps TRBD1 (6 bases). The CDR3 loop spans 13 amino acids. Germline CDR1 and CDR2: LNHNV and YYDKDF (reference sequence). Trimming removed 0 bases from V and 7 bases from J, with 10 bases in between. The CDR3 nucleotides are TGTGCCACCAGCAGAGATGGGGGCAGGGAGCAGTACTTC. This codes for CATSRDGGREQYF.

The chain couples TRBV6-6 to TRBJ1-2, with TRBD1 as a possible D gene (5 bases). Trimming cost V 4 bases and J 1 base, with 7 bases left between them. CDR3 size: 13 residues. Germline CDR1 reads MNHNY; CDR2 reads SVGAGI (reference sequence). In nucleotides, the CDR3 is TGTGCCAGCAGTTTCGACAGTAACTATGGCTACACCTTC. This sequence encodes CASSFDSNYGYTF.